This T cell receptor (beta chain) appears in the sequencing data of a study of T cell responses to AZD1222 COVID-19 vaccine (dated by TCRdb to the early 2020s). Describing the broader study: Because spike-specific TCR depth and breadth did not differ between the two schedules, AZD1222 recipients who got a second dose at roughly 4 weeks were pooled with those who got a second dose at roughly 12 weeks. TCR sequencing covered over 230 trial participants: 200 to 220 given two doses of AZD1222 and approximately 26 given two doses of MenACWY control vaccine. Enrollment into the trials was organized by age into subgroups of 18-55, 56-69 and 70-plus years, and those subgroups contained approximately 150, 30 and 60 TCR-sequenced participants, respectively.

Remarks on this clone: This receptor's antigen is unknown. Nothing much larger sits one base from this clone, and base qualities are not available.

The time point label of this sample denotes: baseline before first vaccination. Vaccinee samples came from UK trials COV001 and COV002, including a single-blind randomized controlled phase 2/3 trial of AZD1222 (ChAdOx1 nCoV-19) in healthy adults. For TCRbeta chain sequencing, PBMC samples from trial participants were taken at day 0 and at day 28 after the second dose. The CDR3 regions of human TCRbeta chains were analyzed by immunosequencing. Concerning the study's data processing: TCRs in the repertoires were matched against a reference library of SARS-CoV-2-specific TCRs that had been generated with the MIRA antigen-specificity platform. Breadth meant the fraction of unique TCRs that were SARS-CoV-2-associated, whereas depth meant the fraction of total T cells that were SARS-CoV-2-associated. Using the MIRA data, every spike-specific TCR was mapped to the spike region that the TCR reacted to and assigned to either a CD4 or a CD8 class. Log10-transformed breadth and depth values were compared by one-way ANOVA with Sidak's multiple comparisons tests. Drawn from immuneACCESS, this table holds only the in-frame rearrangements with V and J called that TCRdb kept. Clones are partly lost; checked studies trace under half to an unresolved V gene and leave the rest unexplained. The V and J calls and clone size were taken over from that table, and D and trimming were inferred from the DNA. This sample holds about 110,000 clones; roughly nine tenths were observed only once. Of the sample, around 10% falls within the top ten clones.

General findings and caveats noted by the study authors: Conclusions about previously exposed vaccinees were limited because only five to seven AZD1222 recipients were SARS-CoV-2 seropositive at baseline. Participants were mostly white British, with more females than males. The authors suggested clonal diversity may have been underestimated. No day 14 peak-response samples were available, so repertoires were characterized only after the peak T cell response. The 56-69-year group was small, and its depth increase did not reach significance, likely because of low power. The whole spike protein was spanned by vaccine-associated CD4 TCRs, and dominant responses were seen in regions 160-218 and 743-854. Reportedly, close to half of the unique spike-specific TCRs recognized epitopes lying outside the regions that are mutated in the B.1.351 and B.1.1.7 variants. After two AZD1222 doses, spike-specific TCR breadth and depth were significantly higher than at day 0 and than in MenACWY recipients.

The CDR3 contains 12 residues, cysteine and phenylalanine counted. The DNA shown is the 36-base CDR3, in frame from base 1. V has 7 bases trimmed and J has 10 bases trimmed; junction bases matching no gene number 7. Looking up the germline V gene yields CDR1 MDHEN and CDR2 SYDVKM. Rearrangement joined TRBV28 to TRBJ2-1; 7 bases in the middle match TRBD2. This receptor was obtained from an adult in good health. The sequencing used peripheral blood, collected on day 0 of AZD1222 vaccination. The DNA is TGTGCCAGCACCCCCGGGAGGTTAGAGCAGTTCTTC. Its product reads: CASTPGRLEQFF.